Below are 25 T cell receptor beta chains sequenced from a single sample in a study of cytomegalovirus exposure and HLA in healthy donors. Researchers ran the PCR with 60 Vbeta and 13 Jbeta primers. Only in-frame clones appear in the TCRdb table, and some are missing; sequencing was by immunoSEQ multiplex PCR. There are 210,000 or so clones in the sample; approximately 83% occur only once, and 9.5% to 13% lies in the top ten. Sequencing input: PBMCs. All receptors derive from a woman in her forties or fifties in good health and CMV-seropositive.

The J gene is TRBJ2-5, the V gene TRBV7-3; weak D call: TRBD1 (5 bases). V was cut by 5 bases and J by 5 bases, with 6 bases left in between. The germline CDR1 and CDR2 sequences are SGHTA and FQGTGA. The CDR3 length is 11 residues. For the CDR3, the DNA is TGTGCCAGCAGCCCAGGGGAGACCCAGTACTTC. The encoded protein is CASSPGETQYF.

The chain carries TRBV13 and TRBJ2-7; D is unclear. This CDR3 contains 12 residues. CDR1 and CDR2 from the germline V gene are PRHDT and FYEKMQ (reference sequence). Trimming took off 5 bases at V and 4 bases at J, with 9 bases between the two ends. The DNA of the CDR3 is TGTGCCAGCAGCCCGCGGCAGTACGAGCAGTACTTC. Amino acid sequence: CASSPRQYEQYF.

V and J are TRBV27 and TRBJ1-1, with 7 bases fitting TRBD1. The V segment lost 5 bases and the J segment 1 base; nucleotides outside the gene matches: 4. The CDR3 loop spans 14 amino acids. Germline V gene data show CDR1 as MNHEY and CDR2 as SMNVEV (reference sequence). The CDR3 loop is CASSLRDRNTEAFF. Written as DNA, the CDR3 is TGTGCCAGCAGTCTCCGGGACAGGAACACTGAAGCTTTCTTT.

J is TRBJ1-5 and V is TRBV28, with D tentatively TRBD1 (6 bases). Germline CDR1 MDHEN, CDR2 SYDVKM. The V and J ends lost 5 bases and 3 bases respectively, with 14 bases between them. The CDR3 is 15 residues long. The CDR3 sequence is CASSNTGSPNQPQHF. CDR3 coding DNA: TGTGCCAGCAGTAATACAGGGTCCCCCAATCAGCCCCAGCATTTT.

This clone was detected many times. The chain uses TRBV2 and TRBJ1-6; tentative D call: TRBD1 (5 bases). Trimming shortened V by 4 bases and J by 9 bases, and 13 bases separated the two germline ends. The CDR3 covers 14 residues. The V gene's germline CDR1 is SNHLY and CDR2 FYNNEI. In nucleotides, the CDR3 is TGTGCCAGCAGTGGGGACTCCGGTGGTTCACCCCTCCACTTT. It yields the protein CASSGDSGGSPLHF.

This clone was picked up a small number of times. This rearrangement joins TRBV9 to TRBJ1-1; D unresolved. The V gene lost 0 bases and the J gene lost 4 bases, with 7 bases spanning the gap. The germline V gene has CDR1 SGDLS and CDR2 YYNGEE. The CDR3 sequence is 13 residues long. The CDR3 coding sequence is TGTGCCAGCAGCGTAGCAGGTACCACTGAAGCTTTCTTT. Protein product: CASSVAGTTEAFF. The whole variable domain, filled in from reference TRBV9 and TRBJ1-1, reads DSGVTQTPKHLITATGQRVTLRCSPRSGDLSVYWYQQSLDQGLQFLIQYYNGEERAKGNILERFSAQQFPDLHSELNLSSLELGDSALYFCASSVAGTTEAFFGQGTRLTVV.

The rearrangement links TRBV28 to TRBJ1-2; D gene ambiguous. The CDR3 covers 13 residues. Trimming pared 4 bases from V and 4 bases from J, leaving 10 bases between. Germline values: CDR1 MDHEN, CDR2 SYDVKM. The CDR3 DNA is TGTGCCAGCAGTTCCTGGCCTTTCTATGGCTACACCTTC. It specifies CASSSWPFYGYTF.

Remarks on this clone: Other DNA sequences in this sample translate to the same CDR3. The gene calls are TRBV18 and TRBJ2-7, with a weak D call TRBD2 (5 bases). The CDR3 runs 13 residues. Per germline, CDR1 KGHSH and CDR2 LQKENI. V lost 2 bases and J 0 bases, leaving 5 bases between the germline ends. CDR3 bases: TGTGCCAGCTCACCAGGGAGCTCCTACGAGCAGTACTTC. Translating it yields CASSPGSSYEQYF.

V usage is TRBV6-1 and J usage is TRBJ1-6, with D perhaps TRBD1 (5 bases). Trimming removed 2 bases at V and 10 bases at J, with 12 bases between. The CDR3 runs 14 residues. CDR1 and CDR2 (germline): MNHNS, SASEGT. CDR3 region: CASSELLGGSPLHF. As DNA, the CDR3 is TGTGCCAGCAGTGAATTACTGGGGGGATCACCCCTCCACTTT.

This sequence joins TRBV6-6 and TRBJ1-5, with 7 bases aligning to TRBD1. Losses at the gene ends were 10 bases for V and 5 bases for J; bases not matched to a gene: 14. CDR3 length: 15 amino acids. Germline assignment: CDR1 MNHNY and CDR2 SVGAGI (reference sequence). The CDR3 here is CATGVQGWGDQPQHF. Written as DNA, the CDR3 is TGTGCCACGGGGGTACAGGGGTGGGGGGATCAGCCCCAGCATTTT.

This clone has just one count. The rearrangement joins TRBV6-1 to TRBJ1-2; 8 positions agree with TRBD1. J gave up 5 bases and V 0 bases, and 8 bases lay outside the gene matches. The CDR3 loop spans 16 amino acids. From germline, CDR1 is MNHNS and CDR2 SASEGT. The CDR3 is CASSEAAGQGLYGYTF. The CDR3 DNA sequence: TGTGCCAGCAGTGAAGCGGCAGGACAGGGCCTTTATGGCTACACCTTC.

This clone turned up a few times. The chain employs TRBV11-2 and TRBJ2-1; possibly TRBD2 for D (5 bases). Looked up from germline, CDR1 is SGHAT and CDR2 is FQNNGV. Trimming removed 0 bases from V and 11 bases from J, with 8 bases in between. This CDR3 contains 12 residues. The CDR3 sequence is CASSLDIAKQFF. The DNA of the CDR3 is TGTGCCAGCAGCTTAGATATAGCGAAGCAGTTCTTC.

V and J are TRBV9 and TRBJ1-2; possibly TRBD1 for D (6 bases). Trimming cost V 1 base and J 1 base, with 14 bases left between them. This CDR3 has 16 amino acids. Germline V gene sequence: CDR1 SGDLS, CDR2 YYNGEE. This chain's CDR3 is CASSVPRDTHNYGYTF. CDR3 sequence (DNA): TGTGCCAGCAGCGTACCCCGGGACACCCATAACTATGGCTACACCTTC.

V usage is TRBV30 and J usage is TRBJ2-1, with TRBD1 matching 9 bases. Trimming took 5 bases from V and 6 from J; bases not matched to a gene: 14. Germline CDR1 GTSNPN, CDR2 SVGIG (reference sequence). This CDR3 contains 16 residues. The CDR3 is CAWRQGGWSEGNEQFF. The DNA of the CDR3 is TGTGCCTGGCGACAGGGGGGGTGGTCGGAGGGCAATGAGCAGTTCTTC. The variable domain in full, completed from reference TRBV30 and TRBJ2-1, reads SQTIHQWPATLVQPVGSPLSLECTVEGTSNPNLYWYRQAAGRGLQLLFYSVGIGQISSEVPQNLSASRPQDRQFILSSKKLLLSDSGFYLCAWRQGGWSEGNEQFFGPGTRLTVL.

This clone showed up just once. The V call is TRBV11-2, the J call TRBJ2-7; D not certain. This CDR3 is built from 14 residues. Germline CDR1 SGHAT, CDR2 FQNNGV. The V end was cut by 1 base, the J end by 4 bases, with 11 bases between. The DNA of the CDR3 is TGTGCCAGCAGCTTAGTAGGCAGGTCGTACGAGCAGTACTTC. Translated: CASSLVGRSYEQYF.

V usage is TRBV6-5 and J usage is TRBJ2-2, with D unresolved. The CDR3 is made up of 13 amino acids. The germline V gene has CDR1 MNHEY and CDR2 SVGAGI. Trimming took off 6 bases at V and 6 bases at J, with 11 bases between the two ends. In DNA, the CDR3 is TGTGCCAGCAGCCCACCAGGTTCCGGGGAGCTGTTTTTT. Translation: CASSPPGSGELFF.

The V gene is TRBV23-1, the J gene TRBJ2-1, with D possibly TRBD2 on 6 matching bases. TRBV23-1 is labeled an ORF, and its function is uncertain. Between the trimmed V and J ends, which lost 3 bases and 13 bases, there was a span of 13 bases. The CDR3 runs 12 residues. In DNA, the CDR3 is TGCGCCAGCAGTCACGGGAGAATGCGACAGTTCTTC. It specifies CASSHGRMRQFF.

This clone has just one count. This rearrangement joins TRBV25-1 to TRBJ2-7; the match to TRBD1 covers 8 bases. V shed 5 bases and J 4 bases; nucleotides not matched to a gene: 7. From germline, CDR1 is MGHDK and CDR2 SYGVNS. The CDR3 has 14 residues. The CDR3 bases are TGTGCCAGCAGTCACCCGACAGGGGAATACGAGCAGTACTTC. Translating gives CASSHPTGEYEQYF.

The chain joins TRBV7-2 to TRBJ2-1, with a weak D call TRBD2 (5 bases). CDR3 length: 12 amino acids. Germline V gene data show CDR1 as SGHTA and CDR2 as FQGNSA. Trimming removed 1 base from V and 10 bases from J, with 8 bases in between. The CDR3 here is CASSLERREQFF. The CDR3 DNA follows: TGTGCCAGCAGCTTAGAGCGGCGGGAGCAGTTCTTC.

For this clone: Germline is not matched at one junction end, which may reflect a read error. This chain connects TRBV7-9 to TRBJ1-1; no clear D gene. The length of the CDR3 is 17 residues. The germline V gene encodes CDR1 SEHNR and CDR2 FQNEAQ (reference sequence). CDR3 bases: TGTTCCAGCAGCTCCCAAGTCCCCCCGCGCGGGCACTCTGAAGCTTTCTTT. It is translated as CSSSSQVPPRGHSEAFF.

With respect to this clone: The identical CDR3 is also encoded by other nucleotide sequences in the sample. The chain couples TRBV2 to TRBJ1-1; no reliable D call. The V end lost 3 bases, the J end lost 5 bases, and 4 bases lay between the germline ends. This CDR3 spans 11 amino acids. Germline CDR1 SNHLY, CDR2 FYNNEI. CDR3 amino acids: CASSETTEAFF. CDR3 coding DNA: TGTGCCAGCAGTGAGACTACTGAAGCTTTCTTT.

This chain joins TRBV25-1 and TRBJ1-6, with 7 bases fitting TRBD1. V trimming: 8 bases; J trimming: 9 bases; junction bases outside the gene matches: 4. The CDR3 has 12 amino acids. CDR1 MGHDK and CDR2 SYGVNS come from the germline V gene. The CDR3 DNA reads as TGTGCCAGCTCTACAGGGGTTTCACCCCTCCACTTT. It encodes CASSTGVSPLHF.

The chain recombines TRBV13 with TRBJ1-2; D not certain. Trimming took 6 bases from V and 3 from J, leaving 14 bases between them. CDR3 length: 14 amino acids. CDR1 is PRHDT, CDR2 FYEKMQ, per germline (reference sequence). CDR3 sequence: CASSPGGLDYGYTF. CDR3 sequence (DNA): TGTGCCAGCAGTCCGGGAGGCCTAGACTATGGCTACACCTTC. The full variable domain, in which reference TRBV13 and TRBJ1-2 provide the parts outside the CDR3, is AAGVIQSPRHLIKEKRETATLKCYPIPRHDTVYWYQQGPGQDPQFLISFYEKMQSDKGSIPDRFSAQQFSDYHSELNMSSLELGDSALYFCASSPGGLDYGYTFGSGTRLTVV.

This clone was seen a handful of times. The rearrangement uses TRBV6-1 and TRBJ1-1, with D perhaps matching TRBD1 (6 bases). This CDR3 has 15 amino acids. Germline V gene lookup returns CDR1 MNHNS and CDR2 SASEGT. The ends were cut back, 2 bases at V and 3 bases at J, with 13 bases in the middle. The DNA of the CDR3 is TGTGCCAGCAGTGAAACAGGGCAATCGGACACTGAAGCTTTCTTT. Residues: CASSETGQSDTEAFF.

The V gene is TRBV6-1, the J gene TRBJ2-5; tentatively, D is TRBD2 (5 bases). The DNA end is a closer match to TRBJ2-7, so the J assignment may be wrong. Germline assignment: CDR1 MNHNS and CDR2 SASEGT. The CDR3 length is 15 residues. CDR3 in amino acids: CASSGEEDGFYEQYF. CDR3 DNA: TGTGCCAGCAGTGGAGAGGAGGACGGGTTCTACGAGCAGTACTTC.